The 26 T cell receptor beta chains reported below all come from one sample, sequenced in a study of T cells in Graves' hyperthyroidism and ophthalmopathy (dated by TCRdb to about 2019). Library construction relied on multiplex PCR. Sequencing instrument: Illumina HiSeq 2000. TCR beta CDR3 regions were amplified from RNA transcripts. The first round of RT-PCR for the TCR CDR3 was performed with the HTBI primer set and the Qiagen OneStep RT-PCR kit. TCRdb passed the public sequencing reads through fastp at Q25 and MiXCR, retaining productive beta sequences. Every CDR3 protein is listed once, alongside the most common genes and DNA of its rows. For this sample there are 600,000 or so distinct CDR3 sequences; roughly 15% appear just once. 3.8% of the sample is held by the ten biggest clonotypes. Sequences were obtained from blood. The receptors were sampled from a woman aged 30 to 39 with Graves' hyperthyroidism.

This clonotype was detected many times. The gene calls are TRBV10-3 and TRBJ1-1; D ambiguous. The CDR3 is 15 residues long. CDR1 is ENHRY and CDR2 is SYGVKD in the germline V gene. V lost 1 base to trimming and J lost 0 bases, with 9 bases between them. CDR3 in amino acids: CAISEWKPVNTEAFF. The CDR3 nucleotides read TGTGCCATCAGTGAGTGGAAACCGGTGAACACTGAAGCTTTCTTT.

This clonotype was seen ten or more times. The genes are TRBV28 and TRBJ1-1; D unclear. The germline V gene encodes CDR1 MDHEN and CDR2 SYDVKM. This CDR3 has 12 residues. V was shortened by 8 bases and J by 0 bases, with 7 bases between the two germline ends. The CDR3 is CASRLLNTEAFF. In DNA, the CDR3 is TGTGCCAGCCGTCTGCTGAACACTGAAGCTTTCTTT. Supplemented by reference TRBV28 and TRBJ1-1, the full variable domain reads DVKVTQSSRYLVKRTGEKVFLECVQDMDHENMFWYRQDPGLGLRLIYFSYDVKMKEKGDIPEGYSVSREKKERFSLILESASTNQTSMYLCASRLLNTEAFFGQGTRLTVV.

This clonotype was seen only a few times. V gene TRBV20-1 combines with J gene TRBJ2-3; perhaps TRBD2 as D (5 bases). Germline V gene sequence: CDR1 DFQATT, CDR2 SNEGSKA (reference sequence). There are 13 residues in the CDR3. V gave up 5 bases and J gave up 6 bases, with 15 bases separating them. The CDR3 region is CSAGVGIEDTQYF. For the CDR3, the DNA is TGCAGTGCTGGGGTCGGGATAGAGGATACGCAGTATTTT.

This chain links TRBV9 with TRBJ2-1; a possible D gene is TRBD2 (6 bases). The V gene's germline CDR1 is SGDLS and CDR2 YYNGEE. This CDR3 contains 13 residues. Trimming removed 3 bases at V and 6 bases at J, with 10 bases between. The DNA of the CDR3 is TGTGCCAGCAGCGGCGGGGACTCCAATGAGCAGTTCTTC. This sequence encodes CASSGGDSNEQFF.

This chain joins TRBV6-1 and TRBJ2-1; TRBD1 matches at 11 bases. CDR1 and CDR2 from the germline V gene are MNHNS and SASEGT. The length of the CDR3 is 13 residues. Trimming removed 7 bases from V and 9 bases from J; junction bases left unmatched: 5. CDR3 sequence: CASKPGTGGEQFF. The DNA of the CDR3 is TGTGCCAGCAAACCCGGGACAGGGGGTGAGCAGTTCTTC.

This clonotype was picked up many times. The V gene is TRBV4-1, the J gene TRBJ2-1; D not certain. Looked up from germline, CDR1 is MGHRA and CDR2 is YSYEKL. Trimming shortened V by 1 base and J by 5 bases, and 6 bases separated the two germline ends. The CDR3 totals 13 residues. The CDR3: CASSQVQNNEQFF. CDR3 DNA: TGCGCCAGCAGCCAAGTTCAAAACAATGAGCAGTTCTTC.

Comment on this clonotype: This may be a read error: a much more frequent sequence differs by one nucleotide. The gene calls are TRBV7-8 and TRBJ2-5; 10 bases are shared with TRBD2. CDR1 is SGHVS and CDR2 is FQNEAQ in the germline V gene. The CDR3 totals 17 residues. The CDR3 loop is CSSSPFLAGVLQETQYF. DNA for the CDR3: TGTTCCAGCAGCCCCTTCCTAGCGGGGGTCCTCCAAGAGACCCAGTACTTC.

This clonotype was seen ten or more times. This chain links TRBV2 with TRBJ1-1; 7 bases are shared with TRBD1. The CDR3 length is 14 residues. Per the germline V gene, CDR1 is SNHLY and CDR2 is FYNNEI. Germline trimming cut 3 bases from V and 5 bases from J; bases unmatched to any gene: 6. In nucleotides, the CDR3 is TGTGCCAGCAGTGACAGGGTGGGACAGACTGAAGCTTTCTTT. Amino acid sequence: CASSDRVGQTEAFF.

The chain couples TRBV7-9 to TRBJ1-2, with TRBD1 matching 10 bases. V trimming: 0 bases; J trimming: 5 bases; junction bases outside the gene matches: 6. CDR3 length: 16 residues. Per germline, CDR1 SEHNR and CDR2 FQNEAQ (reference sequence). As DNA, the CDR3 is TGTGCCAGCAGCTTAGCCAGGACAGGGGGGCCGTATGGCTACACCTTC. Residues: CASSLARTGGPYGYTF.

The chain carries TRBV6-9 and TRBJ2-1, with a tentative D call TRBD2 (6 bases). CDR3 length equals 12 residues. V dropped 7 bases and J dropped 8 bases, with 12 bases sitting between them. CDR1 is MNHGY, CDR2 SVAAGI, per germline. The DNA of the CDR3 is TGTGCCAGCACGTTCGGGGGTTATGAGCAGTTCTTC. Its translation is CASTFGGYEQFF.

V gene TRBV20-1 combines with J gene TRBJ2-3, with D perhaps matching TRBD2 (6 bases). The ends were cut back, 3 bases at V and 9 bases at J, with 19 bases in the middle. This CDR3 contains 14 residues. The germline gives CDR1 DFQATT, CDR2 SNEGSKA (reference sequence). This chain's CDR3 is CSARRVAASRTQYF. The CDR3 DNA sequence: TGCAGTGCTAGGAGGGTAGCGGCCAGCAGGACGCAGTATTTT.

This clonotype occurred many times. The chain couples TRBV6-1 to TRBJ1-5; a possible D gene is TRBD1 (5 bases). Germline V gene lookup returns CDR1 MNHNS and CDR2 SASEGT. V lost 5 bases and J 6 bases, leaving 17 bases between the germline ends. CDR3 length equals 15 residues. The CDR3 protein is CASSTHSPGAQPQHF. DNA for the CDR3: TGTGCCAGCAGTACCCACAGCCCTGGGGCTCAGCCCCAGCATTTT.

The V and J genes are TRBV7-2 and TRBJ1-2; no clear D. The CDR3 is made up of 13 amino acids. Germline V gene sequence: CDR1 SGHTA, CDR2 FQGNSA. Trimming removed 5 bases at V and 5 bases at J, with 12 bases between. CDR3 DNA sequence: TGTGCCAGCAGCCCAGACCTGGAATATGGCTACACCTTC. This codes for CASSPDLEYGYTF. Based on the CDR3 plus reference TRBV7-2 and TRBJ1-2, the full variable domain is GAGVSQSPSNKVTEKGKDVELRCDPISGHTALYWYRQSLGQGLEFLIYFQGNSAPDKSGLPSDRFSAERTGGSVSTLTIQRTQQEDSAVYLCASSPDLEYGYTFGSGTRLTVV.

Of note for this clonotype: A much larger clone differs by one base, so this may be a read error. V and J are TRBV6-9 and TRBJ2-7, with a tentative D call TRBD1 (6 bases). Germline loops: CDR1 MNHGY, CDR2 SVAAGI. CDR3 size: 15 residues. CDR3 loop: CARSYAGTPSYEQYF. The DNA for the CDR3 is TGTGCCAGAAGTTACGCCGGGACACCGTCCTACGAGCAGTACTTC.

This clonotype was picked up many times. The chain uses TRBV30 and TRBJ2-4, with TRBD2 matching over 10 bases. V trimming: 3 bases; J trimming: 6 bases; junction bases outside the gene matches: 2. Germline V gene sequence: CDR1 GTSNPN, CDR2 SVGIG (reference sequence). The CDR3 loop spans 13 amino acids. DNA for the CDR3: TGTGCCTGGAGCCCTAGCGGGAGAAACATTCAGTACTTC. The encoded protein is CAWSPSGRNIQYF.

The J gene is TRBJ1-4, the V gene TRBV29-1, with 8 bases lining up with TRBD1. Trimming took 0 bases from V and 4 from J; bases not matched to a gene: 7. CDR1 SQVTM and CDR2 ANQGSEA come from the germline V gene. The CDR3 spans 16 residues. The CDR3 DNA reads as TGCAGCGTTGAAGATCCGGGGACAGGAGATAATGAAAAACTGTTTTTT. The encoded protein is CSVEDPGTGDNEKLFF.

At least ten counts were recorded for this clonotype. The genes are TRBV27 and TRBJ2-7, with a weak D call TRBD2 (5 bases). Germline-derived CDR1 and CDR2 are MNHEY and SMNVEV (reference sequence). The CDR3 is 13 amino acids. Trimming removed 8 bases at V and 3 bases at J, with 14 bases between. The CDR3 region has the DNA TGTGCCAGCGCGGGCGGAGGCGACTACGAGCAGTACTTC. Protein sequence: CASAGGGDYEQYF.

This chain uses TRBV28 with TRBJ2-7; 7 bases map to TRBD1. The CDR3 spans 12 residues. CDR1 is MDHEN and CDR2 is SYDVKM in the germline V gene. The V gene end was trimmed by 10 bases and the J gene end by 4 bases; junction bases not matched to a gene: 7. In DNA form, the CDR3 reads TGTGCCACCCTCGGGACAGAGTACGAGCAGTACTTC. Protein sequence: CATLGTEYEQYF.

The V call is TRBV20-1, the J call TRBJ2-7; D is ambiguous. The germline gives CDR1 DFQATT, CDR2 SNEGSKA (reference sequence). V lost 1 base and J 3 bases, leaving 16 bases between the germline ends. CDR3 size: 15 residues. CDR3 sequence reads: CSARGPPSLGYEQYF. The CDR3 region has the DNA TGCAGTGCTAGAGGGCCCCCCAGCCTAGGCTACGAGCAGTACTTC.

The chain combines TRBV7-9 with TRBJ2-6, with TRBD1 identical over 7 bases. Germline CDR1 reads SEHNR; CDR2 reads FQNEAQ (reference sequence). V was clipped by 5 bases and J by 3 bases; unmatched bases: 7. The CDR3 spans 16 residues. CDR3 coding DNA: TGTGCCAGCAGCCCACCGACAGGGTTTGGGGCCAACGTCCTGACTTTC. Protein sequence: CASSPPTGFGANVLTF.

Only a few counts were recorded for this clonotype. The chain recombines TRBV9 with TRBJ2-2, with a weak D call TRBD1 (5 bases). Trimming shortened V by 3 bases and J by 8 bases, and 8 bases separated the two germline ends. Germline lookup yields CDR1 SGDLS and CDR2 YYNGEE. The CDR3 contains 12 residues. The CDR3 here is CASSATVGELFF. The DNA for the CDR3 is TGTGCCAGCAGCGCGACAGTAGGGGAGCTGTTTTTT.

This clonotype turned up a few times. The chain recombines TRBV30 with TRBJ2-1; the D is unclear. CDR3 length: 10 amino acids. V dropped 2 bases and J dropped 10 bases, with 6 bases sitting between them. Germline assignment: CDR1 GTSNPN and CDR2 SVGIG (reference sequence). The CDR3 sequence: CAWSKREQFF. In nucleotides, the CDR3 is TGTGCCTGGAGTAAGAGAGAGCAGTTCTTC.

J is TRBJ2-2 and V is TRBV7-2; 14 bases are a match to TRBD2. V was clipped by 5 bases and J by 7 bases; unmatched bases: 9. Germline V lookup: CDR1 SGHTA, CDR2 FQGNSA. This CDR3 has 17 residues. As DNA, the CDR3 is TGTGCCAGCAGCCCCATAGGACTAGCGGGAGGTAACGGGGAGCTGTTTTTT. Protein: CASSPIGLAGGNGELFF.

This clonotype appeared many times. This sequence joins TRBV14 and TRBJ2-3; D uncertain. V was trimmed by 4 bases and J by 2 bases, leaving 10 bases between them. The CDR3 extends over 14 amino acids. The germline V gene encodes CDR1 SGHDN and CDR2 FVKESK. The chain's CDR3 is CASSPVRTTDTQYF. In nucleotides, the CDR3 is TGTGCCAGCAGCCCAGTCCGGACCACAGATACGCAGTATTTT.

This clonotype has ten or more counts. The V call is TRBV11-2, the J call TRBJ2-7, with D perhaps matching TRBD1 (5 bases). V lost 0 bases and J 6 bases, leaving 6 bases between the germline ends. This CDR3 has 12 residues. CDR1 and CDR2 from the germline V gene are SGHAT and FQNNGV. The CDR3 DNA reads as TGTGCCAGCAGCTTAGAAGGGGTCGAGCAGTACTTC. Translation: CASSLEGVEQYF.

The chain couples TRBV6-1 to TRBJ1-3; perhaps TRBD1 as D (5 bases). Germline CDR1 is MNHNS and CDR2 is SASEGT. The CDR3 is 13 amino acids. V was trimmed by 10 bases and J by 4 bases, leaving 14 bases between them. The CDR3 region is CATGARIGNTIYF. The CDR3 region has the DNA TGTGCCACCGGGGCAAGGATCGGAAACACCATATATTTT.